This T cell receptor beta chain is from a study of T-cell memory formation after mild COVID-19. Study context: TCR clusters were mostly confined to one donor each.

Constant-segment primers and 5'RACE yielded cDNA libraries for TCR alpha and TCR beta, each carrying sample barcodes and UMIs. In TCRdb, the 5' RACE reads were re-called with MiXCR into one record per CDR3 protein. The sample shows about 540,000 distinct CDR3 sequences, around 21% of them seen only once. There are a few counts of this clonotype. The antigen is not known. CDR3 size: 16 residues. Germline CDR1 and CDR2: SGHRS and YFSETQ. Trimming shortened V by 3 bases and J by 0 bases, and 13 bases separated the two germline ends. General study results and limits: From day 15 to 85, contracting clones were balanced between CD4 and CD8, whereas later expanders leaned toward CD4+. Cross-reactive memory seemingly joined, as some responding clones were found in pre-infection memory.

The chain employs TRBV5-1 and TRBJ2-1; D unclear. Material for sequencing was PBMCs or a T cell subset sorted from them (not recorded which). This TCR was sampled from an adult woman who had mild COVID-19 (a few samples of this study predate the infection). Cell type and time point are not known. DNA for the CDR3: TGCGCCAGCAGCTCGACCGGGTACAGCTCCTACAATGAGCAGTTCTTC. Its translation is CASSSTGYSSYNEQFF.